This T cell receptor beta chain was identified during a study of blood T cells in healthy people across ages. Notes on the study in general: Comparison with aged donors showed that long-lived donors had more naive CD4+ cells and higher diversity.

Germline V CDR1 and CDR2: SNHLY, FYNNEI. V was trimmed by 3 bases and J by 5 bases, leaving 8 bases between them. The CDR3 has 13 residues. In this sample, this clonotype turned up a few times. Its antigen is currently unknown. The use of a sample-barcoded 5' primer and a J-beta primer mix characterized a second PCR of 7 to 11 cycles. The authors tagged each cDNA molecule using a template-switch adaptor with 12 random nucleotides. TCRdb called the 5' RACE reads again in MiXCR, with one record for every CDR3 protein. The sample yields hundreds of thousands of distinct CDR3 sequences, around three fifths seen once.

This receptor was identified in a man between 35 and 55 years old in good health. The sequenced material came from blood. The chain is built from TRBV2 and TRBJ1-5; no clear D gene. As DNA, the CDR3 is TGTGCCAGCAGTGATGCAGGATATCAGCCCCAGCATTTT. Residues: CASSDAGYQPQHF. Drawing the rest from reference TRBV2 and TRBJ1-5, the complete variable domain is EPEVTQTPSHQVTQMGQEVILRCVPISNHLYFYWYRQILGQKVEFLVSFYNNEISEKSEIFDDQFSVERPDGSNFTLKIRSTKLEDSAMYFCASSDAGYQPQHFGDGTRLSIL.